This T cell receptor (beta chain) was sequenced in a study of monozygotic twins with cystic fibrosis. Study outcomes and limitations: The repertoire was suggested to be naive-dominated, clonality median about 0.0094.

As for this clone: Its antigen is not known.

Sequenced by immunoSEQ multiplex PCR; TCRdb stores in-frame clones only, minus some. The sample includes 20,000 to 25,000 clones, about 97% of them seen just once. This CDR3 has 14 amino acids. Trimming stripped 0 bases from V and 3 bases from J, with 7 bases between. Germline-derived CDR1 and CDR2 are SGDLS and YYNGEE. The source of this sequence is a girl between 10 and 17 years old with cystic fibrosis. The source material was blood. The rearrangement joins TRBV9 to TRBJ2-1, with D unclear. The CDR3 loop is CASSVGAVYNEQFF. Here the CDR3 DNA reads TGTGCCAGCAGCGTAGGGGCGGTCTACAATGAGCAGTTCTTC.